The 30 T cell receptor beta chains in this list originate from one sample, sequenced in a study of T cell repertoires in cytomegalovirus infection. A single record per CDR3 protein comes from TCRdb applying MiXCR to the reads. The sample lists a few hundred thousand distinct CDR3 sequences; about a sixth were seen once. The source material was CD8+ T cells from PBMCs. These receptors originate from a human donor in good health (CMV status not recorded). Some clones in this sample may be carry-over from other donors' samples.

This clonotype was detected a few times. The rearrangement joins TRBV29-1 to TRBJ2-5; D remains unclear. The CDR3 contains 10 residues. Trimming stripped 3 bases from V and 5 bases from J, with 4 bases between. CDR1 and CDR2 from the germline V gene are SQVTM and ANQGSEA. CDR3 loop: CSVEYETQYF. As DNA, the CDR3 is TGCAGCGTTGAGTATGAGACCCAGTACTTC. Based on the CDR3 plus reference TRBV29-1 and TRBJ2-5, the full variable domain is SAVISQKPSRDICQRGTSLTIQCQVDSQVTMMFWYRQQPGQSLTLIATANQGSEATYESGFVIDKFPISRPNLTFSTLTVSNMSPEDSSIYLCSVEYETQYFGPGTRLLVL.

This clonotype was picked up a small number of times. The rearrangement links TRBV28 to TRBJ1-4; D possibly corresponds to TRBD1 (5 bases). The CDR3 spans 16 residues. Trimming took off 3 bases at V and 7 bases at J, with 18 bases between the two ends. Germline V lookup: CDR1 MDHEN, CDR2 SYDVKM. CDR3 DNA sequence: TGTGCCAGCAGTTTTGGGACCCTTCAACGCGCTGAAAAACTGTTTTTT. It encodes CASSFGTLQRAEKLFF.

This clonotype was counted only a few times. This chain links TRBV7-8 with TRBJ2-7, with 15 bases that match TRBD2. The germline V gene encodes CDR1 SGHVS and CDR2 FQNEAQ. The CDR3 is 20 amino acids. J gave up 1 base and V 5 bases, and 15 bases lay outside the gene matches. CDR3 in DNA: TGTGCCAGCAGCCTAACTGTTATAGGGACTAGCGGGGGGAAATCCTACGAGCAGTACTTC. As protein: CASSLTVIGTSGGKSYEQYF.

This clonotype has at least ten counts. The CDR3 nucleotides are TGTGCCAGCAGCTGGGGGGCAGATACGCAGTATTTT. This translates into CASSWGADTQYF. The chain uses TRBV7-8 and TRBJ2-3; D perhaps matches TRBD2 (6 bases). The CDR3 is made up of 12 amino acids. Germline V CDR1 and CDR2: SGHVS, FQNEAQ. V was shortened by 4 bases and J by 4 bases, with 6 bases between the two germline ends. Complete variable domain (other parts from reference TRBV7-8 and TRBJ2-3): GAGVSQSPRYKVAKRGQDVALRCDPISGHVSLFWYQQALGQGPEFLTYFQNEAQLDKSGLPSDRFFAERPEGSVSTLKIQRTQQEDSAVYLCASSWGADTQYFGPGTRLTVL.

The sample holds many counts of this clonotype. The V call is TRBV7-2, the J call TRBJ2-7; 8 positions match TRBD1. V trimming: 1 base; J trimming: 0 bases; junction bases outside the gene matches: 14. The CDR3 is made up of 19 amino acids. In germline, CDR1 is SGHTA, CDR2 FQGNSA. This chain's CDR3 is CASSLDSRTTGASSYEQYF. DNA for the CDR3: TGTGCCAGCAGCTTAGATTCTCGAACGACAGGGGCAAGCTCCTACGAGCAGTACTTC.

The chain recombines TRBV5-1 with TRBJ2-2; 7 bases line up with TRBD2. Germline values: CDR1 SGHRS, CDR2 YFSETQ. The CDR3 totals 15 residues. With V trimmed by 2 bases and J by 4 bases, 5 bases remained unmatched. Written as DNA, the CDR3 is TGCGCCAGCAGCTTCGGACTAGATTTCACCGGGGAGCTGTTTTTT. It encodes CASSFGLDFTGELFF.

The V and J genes are TRBV28 and TRBJ2-5; D uncertain. Germline V gene sequence: CDR1 MDHEN, CDR2 SYDVKM. The V and J ends lost 1 base and 2 bases respectively, with 11 bases between them. The CDR3 contains 15 residues. CDR3 nucleotides: TGTGCCAGCAGTTTATCACCGGGCAGACAAGAGACCCAGTACTTC. Translated: CASSLSPGRQETQYF.

In nucleotides, the CDR3 is TGTGCCAGCAGCTTAAACAGGGGGCGGTCCGGGGAGCTGTTTTTT. Amino acids: CASSLNRGRSGELFF. The genes are TRBV7-2 and TRBJ2-2; 9 positions match TRBD1. V lost 2 bases, J lost 6 bases, and 4 bases stayed unmatched. The V gene's germline CDR1 is SGHTA and CDR2 FQGNSA. This CDR3 region has 15 residues. Filled out from reference TRBV7-2 and TRBJ2-2, the complete variable domain reads GAGVSQSPSNKVTEKGKDVELRCDPISGHTALYWYRQSLGQGLEFLIYFQGNSAPDKSGLPSDRFSAERTGGSVSTLTIQRTQQEDSAVYLCASSLNRGRSGELFFGEGSRLTVL.

To note about this clonotype: The junction shows a germline mismatch at one end, possibly a read error. This chain joins TRBV10-3 and TRBJ2-2, with D perhaps TRBD2 (5 bases). Germline V gene data show CDR1 as ENHRY and CDR2 as SYGVKD. This CDR3 region has 12 residues. The CDR3 loop reads CASRVPTGEPFF. The CDR3 nucleotides are TGTGCCAGCCGGGTCCCCACCGGGGAGCCGTTTTTT.

J is TRBJ2-1 and V is TRBV5-1; 9 bases are a match to TRBD2. In germline, CDR1 is SGHRS, CDR2 YFSETQ. Trimming removed 4 bases from V and 3 bases from J; junction bases left unmatched: 11. The CDR3 loop spans 17 amino acids. The CDR3 bases are TGCGCCAGCAGCCGATCTACGCGGGGGGGCATCTACAATGAGCAGTTCTTC. Protein: CASSRSTRGGIYNEQFF.

This clonotype was seen only a few times. The chain employs TRBV7-2 and TRBJ2-5; 11 bases agree with TRBD2. V lost 5 bases to trimming and J lost 5 bases; unmatched junction nucleotides: 10. CDR3 size: 16 residues. Germline-derived CDR1 and CDR2 are SGHTA and FQGNSA. The CDR3 spells CASSDPLAGAGETQYF. The CDR3 nucleotides are TGTGCCAGCAGCGACCCACTAGCGGGGGCCGGGGAGACCCAGTACTTC.

The J gene is TRBJ1-2, the V gene TRBV28; 11 bases agree with TRBD1. The CDR3 consists of 16 residues. Looked up from germline, CDR1 is MDHEN and CDR2 is SYDVKM. With 6 bases clipped from V and 8 bases from J, the junction kept 14 bases outside the gene matches. The CDR3 loop is CASSPRGQGADRGYTF. The CDR3 DNA follows: TGTGCCAGCAGCCCTAGAGGACAGGGGGCGGATAGGGGCTACACCTTC.

The table lists this clonotype with a few counts. CDR3 DNA: TGTGCCAGCAGTTTATACGCCCCGGTGGACACTGAAGCTTTCTTT. Translated: CASSLYAPVDTEAFF. This chain joins TRBV28 and TRBJ1-1, with D hard to call. The V gene's germline CDR1 is MDHEN and CDR2 SYDVKM. The CDR3 contains 15 residues. Trimming removed 1 base at V and 3 bases at J, with 12 bases between.

This chain joins TRBV14 and TRBJ2-3, with a tentative D call TRBD2 (5 bases). Germline V CDR1 and CDR2: SGHDN, FVKESK. The CDR3 runs to 13 residues. Trimming pared 1 base from V and 5 bases from J, leaving 7 bases between. The CDR3 region is CASSQGRGDTQYF. CDR3 nucleotides: TGTGCCAGCAGCCAAGGACGGGGAGATACGCAGTATTTT.

This chain uses TRBV4-1 with TRBJ1-4, with a possible D match to TRBD1 (5 bases). This CDR3 comprises 16 residues. V lost 0 bases, J lost 6 bases, and 14 bases lay in between. Germline V gene data show CDR1 as MGHRA and CDR2 as YSYEKL. The CDR3: CASSQDRGREDEKLFF. Written as DNA, the CDR3 is TGCGCCAGCAGCCAAGATCGGGGCAGAGAGGATGAAAAACTGTTTTTT.

The chain couples TRBV25-1 to TRBJ2-1; no clear D gene. Deletions cut 6 bases from V and 7 bases from J, with 10 bases between. Per germline, CDR1 MGHDK and CDR2 SYGVNS. The CDR3 is made up of 12 amino acids. DNA of the CDR3: TGTGCCAGCAGAGGCCCGTGGAATGAGCAGTTCTTC. This translates into CASRGPWNEQFF.

This clonotype was seen many times. The chain recombines TRBV7-6 with TRBJ1-2, with TRBD1 as a possible D gene (5 bases). Looked up from germline, CDR1 is SGHVS and CDR2 is FNYEAQ. Deletions cut 5 bases from V and 3 bases from J, with 16 bases between. The CDR3 has 15 amino acids. The CDR3 DNA is TGTGCCAGCAGCATCCTAGCCGGGACGGACTATGGCTACACCTTC. Translated: CASSILAGTDYGYTF.

This clonotype came up many times. CDR3 region: CASSTRGPYEQYF. CDR3 DNA sequence: TGTGCCAGCAGCACTAGGGGGCCCTACGAGCAGTACTTC. V is TRBV7-8 and J is TRBJ2-7; 7 positions match TRBD1. The V segment lost 5 bases and the J segment 2 bases; nucleotides outside the gene matches: 3. Germline CDR1 SGHVS, CDR2 FQNEAQ. CDR3 length: 13 amino acids.

In its sample, this clonotype was seen many times. The chain is built from TRBV28 and TRBJ2-3, with 8 bases matching TRBD2. Germline V gives CDR1 MDHEN, CDR2 SYDVKM. The CDR3 consists of 16 residues. J lost 2 bases, V lost 2 bases, and 6 bases had no gene match. In DNA, the CDR3 is TGTGCCAGCAGTTTACCAGCGGGGGCAAACACAGATACGCAGTATTTT. This gives the protein CASSLPAGANTDTQYF.

This clonotype was detected many times. The chain links TRBV7-6 to TRBJ1-2; D remains ambiguous. This CDR3 spans 17 amino acids. CDR1 is SGHVS and CDR2 is FNYEAQ in the germline V gene. Deletions cut 1 base from V and 7 bases from J, with 22 bases between. CDR3 region: CASSLGEREWPRFGYTF. CDR3 nucleotides: TGTGCCAGCAGCTTAGGAGAGAGGGAGTGGCCTCGGTTTGGCTACACCTTC.

This clonotype was observed a few times. The junction differs from germline at one of its ends, possibly a read error. V gene TRBV4-1 combines with J gene TRBJ2-3; D gene uncertain. Germline V gives CDR1 MGHRA, CDR2 YSYEKL. The CDR3 covers 17 residues. The CDR3, as DNA: TGTGCCAGCAGCCCCCCGCAGCAGGTGTCCGACACAGATACGCAGTATTTT. Translated, it gives CASSPPQQVSDTDTQYF.

This clonotype was observed at least ten times. The genes are TRBV7-6 and TRBJ2-1, with D hard to call. Germline values: CDR1 SGHVS, CDR2 FNYEAQ. Trimming took off 0 bases at V and 10 bases at J, with 4 bases between the two ends. This CDR3 contains 11 residues. CDR3 coding DNA: TGTGCCAGCAGCTTAGCCAGAGAGCAGTTCTTC. Translated: CASSLAREQFF. The entire variable domain, with the rest obtained from reference TRBV7-6 and TRBJ2-1, is as follows: GAGVSQSPRYKVTKRGQDVALRCDPISGHVSLYWYRQALGQGPEFLTYFNYEAQQDKSGLPNDRFSAERPEGSISTLTIQRTEQRDSAMYRCASSLAREQFFGPGTRLTVL.

This clonotype occurred many times. V gene TRBV7-8 combines with J gene TRBJ2-4; 15 bases agree with TRBD2. Losses at the gene ends were 4 bases for V and 1 base for J; bases not matched to a gene: 8. This CDR3 has 19 amino acids. Looked up from germline, CDR1 is SGHVS and CDR2 is FQNEAQ. CDR3 sequence reads: CASSSLRTSGGAAKNIQYF. CDR3 nucleotides: TGTGCCAGCAGCTCCTTGCGGACTAGCGGGGGGGCTGCCAAAAACATTCAGTACTTC.

The chain links TRBV6-5 to TRBJ2-5, with D unclear. CDR3 length equals 13 residues. CDR1 and CDR2 (germline): MNHEY, SVGAGI. Trimming stripped 2 bases from V and 2 bases from J, with 6 bases between. The CDR3 loop is CASSYSYQETQYF. In DNA form, the CDR3 reads TGTGCCAGCAGTTACAGTTATCAAGAGACCCAGTACTTC.

This clonotype was counted ten times or more. The chain combines TRBV7-8 with TRBJ1-2; TRBD1 might be the D (5 bases). This CDR3 region has 17 residues. Germline values: CDR1 SGHVS, CDR2 FQNEAQ. Trimming removed 2 bases from V and 8 bases from J, with 24 bases in between. The CDR3 coding sequence is TGTGCCAGCAGCTTAAACGGAGGTGGGGGTCTGAAACGCGGCTACACCTTC. It encodes CASSLNGGGGLKRGYTF.

In this sample, this clonotype turned up once. A much larger clone differs by one base, so this may be a read error. This chain links TRBV6-5 with TRBJ1-1; 9 nucleotides match TRBD1. Germline V lookup: CDR1 MNHEY, CDR2 SVGAGI. This CDR3 comprises 13 residues. CDR3 protein: CANSYRGRTEAFF. The CDR3 region has the DNA TGTGCCAACAGTTACAGGGGGCGGACTGAAGCTTTCTTT.

A few counts support this clonotype. The V call is TRBV19, the J call TRBJ1-1, with TRBD1 matching over 7 bases. V gave up 10 bases and J gave up 1 base; unmatched junction bases: 3. Germline V lookup: CDR1 LNHDA, CDR2 SQIVND (reference sequence). The CDR3 is 12 residues long. CDR3 protein: CATAGGNTEAFF. CDR3 in DNA: TGTGCCACCGCAGGGGGGAACACTGAAGCTTTCTTT.

In this sample, this clonotype turned up many times. This chain joins TRBV7-2 and TRBJ2-2, with 10 bases that match TRBD2. CDR1 and CDR2 (germline): SGHTA, FQGNSA. Unmatched junction bases numbered 6, after V lost 5 bases and J lost 0 bases. The CDR3 covers 17 residues. CDR3: CASSPLLAGPNTGELFF. CDR3 bases: TGTGCCAGCAGCCCACTACTAGCGGGGCCGAACACCGGGGAGCTGTTTTTT. Looking up the rest from reference TRBV7-2 and TRBJ2-2 gives the full variable domain: GAGVSQSPSNKVTEKGKDVELRCDPISGHTALYWYRQSLGQGLEFLIYFQGNSAPDKSGLPSDRFSAERTGGSVSTLTIQRTQQEDSAVYLCASSPLLAGPNTGELFFGEGSRLTVL.

The V call is TRBV27, the J call TRBJ1-5; D gene unclear. Deletions cut 2 bases from V and 4 bases from J, with 15 bases between. This CDR3 is built from 16 residues. CDR1 and CDR2 (germline): MNHEY, SMNVEV (reference sequence). The CDR3 sequence is CASSLNGPRPNQPQHF. The CDR3 DNA follows: TGTGCCAGCAGTTTAAACGGGCCTCGGCCTAATCAGCCCCAGCATTTT.

V usage is TRBV23-1 and J usage is TRBJ2-1; a weak D match, TRBD2 (6 bases). TRBV23-1 is assigned to the ORF class and has an uncertain function. This CDR3 region has 16 residues. The germline V and J ends were trimmed by 0 bases and 4 bases, with 13 bases remaining between them. This CDR3 reads CASSQSFRGRYNEQFF. The CDR3 DNA reads TGCGCCAGCAGTCAATCTTTCCGGGGGAGGTACAATGAGCAGTTCTTC.